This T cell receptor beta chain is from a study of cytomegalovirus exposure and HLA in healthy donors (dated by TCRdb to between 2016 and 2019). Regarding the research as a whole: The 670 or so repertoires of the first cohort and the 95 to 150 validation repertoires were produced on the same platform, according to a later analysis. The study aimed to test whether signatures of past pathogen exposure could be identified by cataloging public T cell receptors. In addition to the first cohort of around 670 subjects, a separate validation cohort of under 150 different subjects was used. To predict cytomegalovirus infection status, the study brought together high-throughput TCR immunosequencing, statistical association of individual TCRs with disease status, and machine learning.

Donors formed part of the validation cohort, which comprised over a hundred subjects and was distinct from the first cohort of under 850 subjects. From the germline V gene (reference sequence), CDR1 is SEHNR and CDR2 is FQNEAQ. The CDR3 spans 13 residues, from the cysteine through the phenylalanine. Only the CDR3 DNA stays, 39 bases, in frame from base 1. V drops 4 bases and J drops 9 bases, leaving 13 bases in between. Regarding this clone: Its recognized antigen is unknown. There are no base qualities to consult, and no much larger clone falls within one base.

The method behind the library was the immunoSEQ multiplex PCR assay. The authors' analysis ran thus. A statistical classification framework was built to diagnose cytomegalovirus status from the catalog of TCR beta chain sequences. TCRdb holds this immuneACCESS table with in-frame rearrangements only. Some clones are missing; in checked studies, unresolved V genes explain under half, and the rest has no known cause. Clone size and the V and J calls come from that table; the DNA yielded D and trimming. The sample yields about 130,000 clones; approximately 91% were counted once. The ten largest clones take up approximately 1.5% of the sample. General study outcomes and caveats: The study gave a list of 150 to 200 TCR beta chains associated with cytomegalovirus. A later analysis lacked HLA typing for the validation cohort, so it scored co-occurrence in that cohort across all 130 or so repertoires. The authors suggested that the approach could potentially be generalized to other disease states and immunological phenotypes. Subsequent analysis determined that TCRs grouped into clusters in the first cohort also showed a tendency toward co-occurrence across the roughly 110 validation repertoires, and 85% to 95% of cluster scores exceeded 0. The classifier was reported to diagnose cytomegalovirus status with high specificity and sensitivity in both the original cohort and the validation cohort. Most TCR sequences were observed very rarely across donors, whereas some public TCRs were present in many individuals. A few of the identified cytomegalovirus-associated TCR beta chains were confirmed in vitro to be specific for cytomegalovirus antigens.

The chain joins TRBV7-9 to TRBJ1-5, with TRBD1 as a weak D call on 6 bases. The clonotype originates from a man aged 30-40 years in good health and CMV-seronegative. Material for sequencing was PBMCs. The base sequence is TGTGCCAGCAGCTACACAGGGCCCGCGCCCCAGCATTTT. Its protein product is CASSYTGPAPQHF.